This T cell receptor beta chain originates from a study of vaccination and CD4 T cells after COVID-19. This clonotype was seen just once. The antigen remains unidentified. The CDR3 has 15 amino acids. Germline CDR1 and CDR2: SGHTA and FQGNSA. V shed 3 bases, J shed 4 bases, and the junction held 5 bases outside the gene matches. At the Johns Hopkins FTIC core, DNA taken from cultured CD4+ T cells was sequenced by way of the Oncomine TCR Beta short-read assay. TCRdb fed the PCR reads into MiXCR, producing one record per CDR3 protein. The sample holds approximately 10,000 distinct CDR3 sequences; roughly 70% are singletons and the top ten take approximately 11%. Sample treatment: roughly 10-day PBMC culture with coronavirus spike peptide pools or control peptides (ViraFEST assay). Once peptide pools had expanded antigen-specific T cells, ViraFEST sequenced TCRs.

The sequence was obtained from a human donor who had recovered from COVID-19. The chain joins TRBV7-2 to TRBJ2-5, with TRBD2 matching over 10 bases. The sample was CD4+ T cells from blood, cultured in vitro. Here the CDR3 DNA reads TGTGCCAGCAGCTTCGCTAGCGGGAGCCGAGAGACCCAGTACTTC. Encoded protein: CASSFASGSRETQYF. Using reference TRBV7-2 and TRBJ2-5 for the parts outside the CDR3, the full variable domain is GAGVSQSPSNKVTEKGKDVELRCDPISGHTALYWYRQSLGQGLEFLIYFQGNSAPDKSGLPSDRFSAERTGGSVSTLTIQRTQQEDSAVYLCASSFASGSRETQYFGPGTRLLVL.